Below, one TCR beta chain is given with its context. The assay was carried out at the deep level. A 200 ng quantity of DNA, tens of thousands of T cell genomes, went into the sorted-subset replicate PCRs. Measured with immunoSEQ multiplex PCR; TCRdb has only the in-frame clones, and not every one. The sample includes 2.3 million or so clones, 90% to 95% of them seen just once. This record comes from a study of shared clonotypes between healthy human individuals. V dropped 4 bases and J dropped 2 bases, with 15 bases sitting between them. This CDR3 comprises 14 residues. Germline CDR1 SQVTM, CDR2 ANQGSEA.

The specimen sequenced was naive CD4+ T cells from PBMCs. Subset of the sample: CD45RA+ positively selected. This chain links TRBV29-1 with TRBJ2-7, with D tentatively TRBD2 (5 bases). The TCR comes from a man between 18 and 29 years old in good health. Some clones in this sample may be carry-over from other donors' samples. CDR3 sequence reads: CSVARGLTPYEQYF. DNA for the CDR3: TGCAGCGTTGCCCGCGGGTTAACCCCCTACGAGCAGTACTTC.